This T cell receptor (beta chain) is from a study of OX40 agonist ivuxolimab in advanced cancers. Study context: Having had anti-PD-1, anti-PD-L1 or anti-CTLA-4 therapy before was allowed, and approximately 40% had some. General study findings and limits: The authors also found low normalized T-cell clonal expansion in some nonresponders.

The CDR3 runs 15 residues. Germline V CDR1 and CDR2: SGHAT, FQNNGV. Unmatched junction bases numbered 5, after V lost 0 bases and J lost 10 bases. Profiling relied on immunoSEQ multiplex PCR, and the TCRdb table lists in-frame clones only, not all of them. Seen here are about 75,000 clones, about nine tenths observed once, and the top ten hold about 8.2%. As for this clone: Its antigen is still unknown.

The J gene is TRBJ1-6, the V gene TRBV11-2; 8 bases match TRBD1. This sample comprised CD4+ or CD8+ T cells sorted from blood, obtained in a trial of the OX40 agonist ivuxolimab. The receptor comes from an adult with an advanced solid tumor such as melanoma, head and neck, liver or kidney cancer. The CDR3: CASSLDRAGGSPLHF. The CDR3 region has the DNA TGTGCCAGCAGCTTAGATCGGGCAGGGGGCTCACCCCTCCACTTT.